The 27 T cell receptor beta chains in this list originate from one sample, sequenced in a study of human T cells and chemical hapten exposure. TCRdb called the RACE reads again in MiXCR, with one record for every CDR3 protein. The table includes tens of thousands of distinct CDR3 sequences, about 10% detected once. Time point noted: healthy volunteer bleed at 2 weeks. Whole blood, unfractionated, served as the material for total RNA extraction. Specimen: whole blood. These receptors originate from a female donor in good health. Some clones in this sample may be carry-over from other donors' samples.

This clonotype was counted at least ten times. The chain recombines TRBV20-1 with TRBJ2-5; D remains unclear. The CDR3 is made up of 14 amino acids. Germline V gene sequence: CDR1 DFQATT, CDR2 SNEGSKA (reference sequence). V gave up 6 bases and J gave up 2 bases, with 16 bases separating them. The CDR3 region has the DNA TGCAGTGCGATCGATCTGGGCTTACAAGAGACCCAGTACTTC. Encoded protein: CSAIDLGLQETQYF.

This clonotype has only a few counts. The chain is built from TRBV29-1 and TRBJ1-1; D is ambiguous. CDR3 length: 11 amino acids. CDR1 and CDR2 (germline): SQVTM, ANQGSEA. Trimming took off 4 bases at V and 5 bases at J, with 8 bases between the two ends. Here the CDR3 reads CSVAVGTEAFF. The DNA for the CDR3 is TGCAGCGTTGCCGTAGGGACTGAAGCTTTCTTT. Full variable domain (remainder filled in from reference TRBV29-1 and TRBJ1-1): SAVISQKPSRDICQRGTSLTIQCQVDSQVTMMFWYRQQPGQSLTLIATANQGSEATYESGFVIDKFPISRPNLTFSTLTVSNMSPEDSSIYLCSVAVGTEAFFGQGTRLTVV.

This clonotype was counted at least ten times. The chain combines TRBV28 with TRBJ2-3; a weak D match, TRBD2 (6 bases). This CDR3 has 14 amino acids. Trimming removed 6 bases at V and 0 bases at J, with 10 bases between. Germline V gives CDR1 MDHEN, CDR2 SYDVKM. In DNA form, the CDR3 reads TGTGCCAGCAGGGGACTTGGTAGCACAGATACGCAGTATTTT. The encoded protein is CASRGLGSTDTQYF.

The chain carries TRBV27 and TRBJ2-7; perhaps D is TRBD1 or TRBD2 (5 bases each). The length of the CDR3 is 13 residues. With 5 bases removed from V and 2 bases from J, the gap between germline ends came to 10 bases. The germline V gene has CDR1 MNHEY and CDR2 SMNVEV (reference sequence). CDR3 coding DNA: TGTGCCAGCAGTATGGGACGTGCCTACGAGCAGTACTTC. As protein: CASSMGRAYEQYF.

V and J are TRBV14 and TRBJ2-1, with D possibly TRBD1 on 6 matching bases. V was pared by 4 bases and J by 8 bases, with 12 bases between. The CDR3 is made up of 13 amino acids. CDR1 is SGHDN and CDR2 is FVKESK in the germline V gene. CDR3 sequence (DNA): TGTGCCAGCAGCCTCGCCAGGGGTGATGAGCAGTTCTTC. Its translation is CASSLARGDEQFF.

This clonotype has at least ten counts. This CDR3 is CASTTNQPQHF. Here the CDR3 DNA reads TGTGCCAGCACCACCAATCAGCCCCAGCATTTT. This chain uses TRBV28 with TRBJ1-5; D is unresolved. CDR1 MDHEN and CDR2 SYDVKM come from the germline V gene. The CDR3 is made up of 11 amino acids. V was clipped by 7 bases and J by 3 bases, with 4 bases between them.

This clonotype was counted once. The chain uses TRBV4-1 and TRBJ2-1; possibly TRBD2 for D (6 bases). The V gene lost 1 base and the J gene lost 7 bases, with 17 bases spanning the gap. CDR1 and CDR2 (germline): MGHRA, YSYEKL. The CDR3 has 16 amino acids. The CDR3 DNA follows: TGCGCCAGCAGCCAAGTATTGGGTCGGGAGTCTAATGAGCAGTTCTTC. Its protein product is CASSQVLGRESNEQFF.

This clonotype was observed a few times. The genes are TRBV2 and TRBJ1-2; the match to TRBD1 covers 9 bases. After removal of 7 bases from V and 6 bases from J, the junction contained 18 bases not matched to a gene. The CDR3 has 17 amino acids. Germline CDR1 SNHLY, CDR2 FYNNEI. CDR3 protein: CASNTPGQGETGDGYTF. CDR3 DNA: TGTGCCAGCAATACACCGGGACAGGGAGAGACTGGGGATGGCTACACCTTC.

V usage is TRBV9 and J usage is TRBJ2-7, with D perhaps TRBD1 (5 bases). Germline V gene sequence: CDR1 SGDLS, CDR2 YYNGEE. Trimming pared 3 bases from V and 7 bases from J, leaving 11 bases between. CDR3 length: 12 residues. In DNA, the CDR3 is TGTGCCAGCAGCGGCAGGGAAGGGGAGCAGTACTTC. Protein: CASSGREGEQYF.

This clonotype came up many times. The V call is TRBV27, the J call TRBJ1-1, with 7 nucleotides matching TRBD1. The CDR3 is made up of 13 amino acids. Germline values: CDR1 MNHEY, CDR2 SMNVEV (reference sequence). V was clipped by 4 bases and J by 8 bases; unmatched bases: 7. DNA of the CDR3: TGTGCCAGCAGTTACTACAGGGGAGTAGAAGCTTTCTTT. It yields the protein CASSYYRGVEAFF.

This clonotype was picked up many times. The CDR3 reads CASSPGQSTDTQYF. The CDR3 nucleotides read TGTGCCAGCAGCCCAGGACAGTCCACAGATACGCAGTATTTT. The chain joins TRBV27 to TRBJ2-3; TRBD1 might be the D (6 bases). CDR3 length: 14 residues. The V gene's germline CDR1 is MNHEY and CDR2 SMNVEV (reference sequence). Trimming removed 6 bases from V and 2 bases from J, with 12 bases in between.

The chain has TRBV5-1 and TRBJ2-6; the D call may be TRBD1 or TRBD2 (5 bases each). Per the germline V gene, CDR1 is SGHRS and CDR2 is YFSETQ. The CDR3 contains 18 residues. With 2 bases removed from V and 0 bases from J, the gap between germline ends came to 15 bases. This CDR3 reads CASSFSRGDNSGANVLTF. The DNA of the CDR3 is TGCGCCAGCAGCTTCTCGAGGGGTGACAACTCTGGGGCCAACGTCCTGACTTTC. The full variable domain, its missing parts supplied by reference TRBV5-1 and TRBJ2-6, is KAGVTQTPRYLIKTRGQQVTLSCSPISGHRSVSWYQQTPGQGLQFLFEYFSETQRNKGNFPGRFSGRQFSNSRSEMNVSTLELGDSALYLCASSFSRGDNSGANVLTFGAGSRLTVL.

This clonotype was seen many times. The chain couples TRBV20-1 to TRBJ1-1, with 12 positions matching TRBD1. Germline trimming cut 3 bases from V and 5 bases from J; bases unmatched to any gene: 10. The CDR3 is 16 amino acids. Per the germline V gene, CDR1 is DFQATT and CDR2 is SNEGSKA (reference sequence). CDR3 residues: CSARPGDRGPETEAFF. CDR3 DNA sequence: TGCAGTGCTAGGCCCGGGGACAGGGGGCCTGAGACTGAAGCTTTCTTT.

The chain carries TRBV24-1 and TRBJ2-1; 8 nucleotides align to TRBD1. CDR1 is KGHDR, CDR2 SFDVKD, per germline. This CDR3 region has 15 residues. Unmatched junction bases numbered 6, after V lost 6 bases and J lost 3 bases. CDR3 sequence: CATSSPGGSYNEQFF. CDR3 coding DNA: TGTGCCACCAGTTCTCCAGGGGGCAGCTACAATGAGCAGTTCTTC.

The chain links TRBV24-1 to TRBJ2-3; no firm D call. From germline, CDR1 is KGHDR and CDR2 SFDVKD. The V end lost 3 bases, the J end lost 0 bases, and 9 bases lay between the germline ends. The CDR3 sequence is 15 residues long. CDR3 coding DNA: TGTGCCACCAGTGATGTAGGGCAGAGCACAGATACGCAGTATTTT. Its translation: CATSDVGQSTDTQYF.

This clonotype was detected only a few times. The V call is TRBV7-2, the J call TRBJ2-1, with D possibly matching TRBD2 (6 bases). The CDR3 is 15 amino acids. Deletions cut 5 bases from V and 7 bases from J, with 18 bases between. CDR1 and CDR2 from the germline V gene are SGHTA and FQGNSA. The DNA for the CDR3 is TGTGCCAGCAGCCTGCTTTCGGGAGTCCGTAATGAGCAGTTCTTC. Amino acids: CASSLLSGVRNEQFF.

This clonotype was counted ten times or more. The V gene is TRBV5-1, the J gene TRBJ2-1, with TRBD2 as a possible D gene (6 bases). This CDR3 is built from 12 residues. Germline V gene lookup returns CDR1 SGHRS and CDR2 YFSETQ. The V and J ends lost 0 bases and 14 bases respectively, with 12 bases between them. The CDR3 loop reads CASSLAGDPKFF. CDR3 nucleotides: TGCGCCAGCAGCTTGGCGGGAGATCCTAAGTTCTTC.

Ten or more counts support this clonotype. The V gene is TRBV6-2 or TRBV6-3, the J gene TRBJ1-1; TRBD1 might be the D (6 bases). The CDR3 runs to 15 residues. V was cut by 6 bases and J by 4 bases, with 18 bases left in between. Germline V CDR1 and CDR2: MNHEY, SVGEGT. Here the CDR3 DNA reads TGTGCCAGCAGCCGCGCCCGACAGGTTCTCACTGAAGCTTTCTTT. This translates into CASSRARQVLTEAFF.

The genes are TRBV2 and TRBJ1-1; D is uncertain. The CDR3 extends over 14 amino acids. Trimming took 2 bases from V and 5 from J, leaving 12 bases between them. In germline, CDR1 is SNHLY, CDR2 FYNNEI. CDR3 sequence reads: CASSERGTWTEAFF. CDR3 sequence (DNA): TGTGCCAGCAGTGAAAGAGGAACCTGGACTGAAGCTTTCTTT.

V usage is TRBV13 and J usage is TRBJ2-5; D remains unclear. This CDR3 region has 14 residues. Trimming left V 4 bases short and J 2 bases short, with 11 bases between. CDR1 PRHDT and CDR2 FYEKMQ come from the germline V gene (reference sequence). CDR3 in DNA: TGTGCCAGCAGCTCCCCCGACACGCAAGAGACCCAGTACTTC. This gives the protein CASSSPDTQETQYF.

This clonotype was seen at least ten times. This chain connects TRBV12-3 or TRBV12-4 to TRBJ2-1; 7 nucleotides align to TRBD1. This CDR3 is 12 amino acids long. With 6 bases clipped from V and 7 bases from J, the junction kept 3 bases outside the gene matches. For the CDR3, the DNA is TGTGCCAGCAGAGGGGGCCAGAATGAGCAGTTCTTC. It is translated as CASRGGQNEQFF.

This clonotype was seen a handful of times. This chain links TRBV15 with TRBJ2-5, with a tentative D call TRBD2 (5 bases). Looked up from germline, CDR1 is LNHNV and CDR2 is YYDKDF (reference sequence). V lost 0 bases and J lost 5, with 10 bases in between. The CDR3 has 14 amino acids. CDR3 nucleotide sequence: TGTGCCACCAGCAGAGATGGAGCGGCGGAGACCCAGTACTTC. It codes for CATSRDGAAETQYF.

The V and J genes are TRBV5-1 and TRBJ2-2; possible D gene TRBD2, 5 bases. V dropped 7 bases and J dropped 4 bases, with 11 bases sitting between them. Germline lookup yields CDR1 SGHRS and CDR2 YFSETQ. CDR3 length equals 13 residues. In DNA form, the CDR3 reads TGCGCCAGCCGGGGAGCGGTCACCGGGGAGCTGTTTTTT. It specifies CASRGAVTGELFF.

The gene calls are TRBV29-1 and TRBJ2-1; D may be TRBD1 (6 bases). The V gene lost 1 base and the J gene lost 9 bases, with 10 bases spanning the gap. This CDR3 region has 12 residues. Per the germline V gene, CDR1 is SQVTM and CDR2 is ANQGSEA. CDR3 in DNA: TGCAGCGTTGAAGCTCCAGGGGTTGAGCAGTTCTTC. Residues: CSVEAPGVEQFF.

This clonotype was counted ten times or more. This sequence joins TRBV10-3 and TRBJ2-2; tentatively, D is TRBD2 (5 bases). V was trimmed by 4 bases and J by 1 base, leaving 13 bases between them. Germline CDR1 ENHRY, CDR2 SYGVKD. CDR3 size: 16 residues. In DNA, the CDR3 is TGTGCCATCAGTGGTAGCCTAGCCAAGAACACCGGGGAGCTGTTTTTT. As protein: CAISGSLAKNTGELFF.

CDR3 loop: CASSVGLADNEQFF. DNA for the CDR3: TGTGCCAGCTCAGTCGGACTAGCGGACAATGAGCAGTTCTTC. The chain links TRBV18 to TRBJ2-1; 10 positions match TRBD2. V lost 5 bases and J lost 5; bases outside the gene matches: 3. The CDR3 covers 14 residues. Germline CDR1 is KGHSH and CDR2 is LQKENI.

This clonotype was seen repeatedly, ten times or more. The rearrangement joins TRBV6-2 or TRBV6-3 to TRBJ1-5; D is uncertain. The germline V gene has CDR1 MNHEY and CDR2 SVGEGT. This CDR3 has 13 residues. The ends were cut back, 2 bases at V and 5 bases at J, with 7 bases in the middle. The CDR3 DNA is TGTGCCAGCAGTTACGGGCTCGATCAGCCCCAGCATTTT. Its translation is CASSYGLDQPQHF.